The text below deals with one T cell receptor (beta chain). Its antigen is not yet known. No base quality information exists; no much larger clone differs at one position. This sample was taken from a study of technical replicates of blood from several donors (dated 2017 in TCRdb). Library method: the immunoSEQ multiplex PCR assay. TCRdb obtained this table from immuneACCESS and retained in-frame rearrangements with V and J assigned. These tables miss some clones; where compared with another copy, unresolved V genes account for less than half of the shortfall, and the remainder is unexplained. Present in this sample are approximately 99,000 clones, about 96% of which were seen just once. The ten largest clones take up around 0.21% of the sample. Sequenced input: T cells isolated from PBMCs. The TCR was taken from a human donor in good health.

This receptor has the CDR3 CASSQPGQATGDEQFF. In nucleotides, the sequence is TGTGCCAGCAGCCAACCGGGACAGGCTACAGGGGATGAGCAGTTCTTC. The sequence is built from TRBV7-9 and TRBJ2-1, with 8 central nucleotides matching TRBD1. Unmatched junction bases come to 14, with V trimmed by 5 bases and J by 8 bases. From the cysteine through the phenylalanine, the CDR3 covers 16 amino acids. Of the read, only the CDR3 DNA is kept; its 48 bases are in frame from base 1. The germline V gene (reference sequence) provides CDR1 SEHNR and CDR2 FQNEAQ.